The sequence of this T cell receptor (beta chain) was determined in a study of metastatic and nonmetastatic thyroid tumors (dated by TCRdb to 2019 to 2021). About the study as a whole: For patients with malignant and with benign thyroid disease, the researchers compared repertoires between peripheral blood samples and tumor or nodule tissue samples.

Trimming at the junction amounts to 6 bases on V and 0 bases on J, and the germline ends lie 21 bases apart. The CDR3 numbers 17 residues from cysteine through phenylalanine. Only the CDR3 portion is preserved as DNA: 51 bases, with reading frame beginning at the first base. Looking up the germline V gene (reference sequence) yields CDR1 DFQATT and CDR2 SNEGSKA. Overall results and qualifications from the work: In both blood and tumor samples, TCR beta diversity was reported to be significantly higher in malignant tumors than in benign nodules.

Library construction relied on PCR. For sequencing, an Illumina HiSeq 4000 was employed. The TCR beta-chain CDR3 region of each patient was profiled by high-throughput sequencing. Per the authors' processing: Drawing on CDR3 differences between clinicopathological groups, the researchers built a classifier meant to tell apart patients with distant-metastatic papillary thyroid cancer. The Shannon index was used to assess repertoire diversity, and the Morisita-Horn index was used to assess tumor-blood repertoire similarity. The public reads were run again by TCRdb, first through fastp at Q25 and then through MiXCR, and only productive beta chains were kept. Clone size and V and J calls follow TCRdb, not the original study. A total of 35,000 to 40,000 clones appear in this sample, roughly 20% of them only once. The ten largest clones capture roughly a sixth of the sample. This clone was seen repeatedly, ten times or more. Its target antigen remains unknown. Base-call qualities are not available, and no considerably larger clone is one nucleotide away.

Before undergoing thyroid surgery, none of the patients had been given any kind of treatment. The study retrospectively analysed patient clinical samples collected from the early 2010s to the late 2010s using T-cell receptor beta sequencing. Sequenced: blood. The rearrangement combines TRBV20-1 with TRBJ2-1, with a tentative D gene TRBD1 over 5 matching bases. This TCR was sampled from a female donor with papillary thyroid cancer or a benign thyroid nodule (not recorded which). Some clones in this sample may be carry-over from other donors' samples. Here the CDR3 is given as CSALGMGRRNSYNEQFF. The DNA sequence is as follows: TGCAGTGCCCTAGGGATGGGGCGTAGAAACTCCTACAATGAGCAGTTCTTC.